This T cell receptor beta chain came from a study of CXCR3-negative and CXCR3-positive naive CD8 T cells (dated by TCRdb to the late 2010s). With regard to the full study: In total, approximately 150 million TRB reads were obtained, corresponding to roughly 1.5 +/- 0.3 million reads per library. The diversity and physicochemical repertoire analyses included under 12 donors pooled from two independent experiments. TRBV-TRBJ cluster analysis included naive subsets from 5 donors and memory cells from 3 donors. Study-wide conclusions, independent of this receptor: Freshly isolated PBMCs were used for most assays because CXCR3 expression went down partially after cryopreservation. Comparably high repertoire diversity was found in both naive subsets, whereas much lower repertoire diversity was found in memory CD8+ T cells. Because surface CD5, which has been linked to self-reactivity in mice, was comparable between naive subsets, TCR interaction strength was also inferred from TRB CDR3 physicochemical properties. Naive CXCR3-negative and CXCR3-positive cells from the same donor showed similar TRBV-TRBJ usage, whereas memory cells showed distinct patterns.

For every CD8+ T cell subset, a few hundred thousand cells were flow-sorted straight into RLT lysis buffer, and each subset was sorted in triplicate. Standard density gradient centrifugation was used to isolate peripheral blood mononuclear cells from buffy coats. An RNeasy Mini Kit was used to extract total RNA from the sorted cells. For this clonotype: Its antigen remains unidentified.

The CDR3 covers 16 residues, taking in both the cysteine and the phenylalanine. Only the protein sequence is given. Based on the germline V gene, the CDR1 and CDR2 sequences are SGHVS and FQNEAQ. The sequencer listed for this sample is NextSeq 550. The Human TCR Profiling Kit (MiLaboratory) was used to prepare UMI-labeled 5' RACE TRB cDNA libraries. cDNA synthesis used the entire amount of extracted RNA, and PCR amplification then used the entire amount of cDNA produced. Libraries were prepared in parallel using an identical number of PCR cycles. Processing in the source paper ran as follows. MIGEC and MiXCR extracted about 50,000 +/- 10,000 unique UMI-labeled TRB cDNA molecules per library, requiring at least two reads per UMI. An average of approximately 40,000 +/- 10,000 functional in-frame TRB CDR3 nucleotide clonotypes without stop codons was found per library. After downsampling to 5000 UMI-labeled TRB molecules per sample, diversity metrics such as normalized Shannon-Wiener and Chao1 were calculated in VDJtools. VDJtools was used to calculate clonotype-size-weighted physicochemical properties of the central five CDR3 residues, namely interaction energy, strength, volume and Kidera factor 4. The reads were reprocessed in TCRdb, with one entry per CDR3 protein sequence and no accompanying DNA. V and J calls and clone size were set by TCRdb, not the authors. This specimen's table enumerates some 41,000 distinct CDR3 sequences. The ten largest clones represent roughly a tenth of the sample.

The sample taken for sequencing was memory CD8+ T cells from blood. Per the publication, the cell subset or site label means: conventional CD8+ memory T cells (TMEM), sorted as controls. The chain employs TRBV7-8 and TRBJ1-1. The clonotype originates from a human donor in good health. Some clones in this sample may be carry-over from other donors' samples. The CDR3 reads CASSPEPDLASAEAFF.